Shown below are 21 T cell receptor beta chains from a single sample sequenced in a study of CD4 T cells in relation to SARS-CoV-2 and coronaviruses. Measured with immunoSEQ multiplex PCR; TCRdb has only the in-frame clones, and not every one. Among 15,000 to 20,000 clones listed, approximately 80% were seen once. The unexposed donors gave CD4+ T cells in about 2010-2019, prior to COVID-19. After about 10 days of culture, CD4+ T cells were isolated. These receptors have no identified antigens. The material sequenced was CD4+ T cells from PBMCs, cultured in vitro. These receptors originate from a human donor in good health.

This clone was seen a single time. CDR3 in amino acids: CASTPMGNEKLFF. The CDR3 DNA sequence: TGTGCCAGCACCCCTATGGGTAATGAAAAACTGTTTTTT. This rearrangement joins TRBV7-9 to TRBJ1-4, with no clear D. From germline, CDR1 is SEHNR and CDR2 FQNEAQ (reference sequence). V lost 7 bases and J 4 bases, leaving 10 bases between the germline ends. The CDR3 has 13 residues.

The sample holds a few counts of this clone. The chain couples TRBV3-1 (or the pseudogene TRBV3-2) to TRBJ2-7, with no clear D. Germline assignment: CDR1 LGHDT and CDR2 YNNKEL (reference sequence). V was cut by 4 bases and J by 5 bases, with 15 bases left in between. The CDR3 is 14 amino acids. CDR3 in DNA: TGTGCCAGCAGCCGGAAGGGTACAGAGAACGAGCAGTACTTC. It is translated as CASSRKGTENEQYF.

This chain connects TRBV5-4 to TRBJ2-1, with 8 bases aligning to TRBD2. V trimming: 7 bases; J trimming: 7 bases; junction bases outside the gene matches: 13. Germline V gene sequence: CDR1 SGHNT, CDR2 YYREEE (reference sequence). The CDR3 length is 15 residues. CDR3 amino acids: CASGSGRTYRNEQFF. The CDR3 coding sequence is TGTGCCAGCGGCAGCGGGAGAACGTATAGGAATGAGCAGTTCTTC.

J is TRBJ2-1 and V is TRBV28; D gene unclear. Trimming left V 5 bases short and J 4 bases short, with 3 bases between. This CDR3 has 11 amino acids. Germline V gene sequence: CDR1 MDHEN, CDR2 SYDVKM. CDR3 region: CASSPYNEQFF. CDR3 DNA: TGTGCCAGCAGTCCTTACAATGAGCAGTTCTTC.

This chain links TRBV4-1 with TRBJ2-1; 9 nucleotides agree with TRBD1. CDR1 is MGHRA, CDR2 YSYEKL, per germline. The CDR3 totals 15 residues. V lost 1 base, J lost 4 bases, and 2 bases stayed unmatched. The CDR3, as DNA: TGCGCCAGCAGCCAAGGACAGGGGGGATACAATGAGCAGTTCTTC. It translates to CASSQGQGGYNEQFF.

Only a few counts were recorded for this clone. This chain joins TRBV19 and TRBJ1-1; D remains ambiguous. The CDR3 has 14 residues. The V gene lost 6 bases and the J gene lost 2 bases, with 13 bases spanning the gap. Germline CDR1 and CDR2: LNHDA and SQIVND (reference sequence). The CDR3 is CASRLREINTEAFF. CDR3 nucleotide sequence: TGTGCCAGTAGACTTAGAGAGATAAACACTGAAGCTTTCTTT.

The rearrangement joins TRBV5-4 to TRBJ2-5; D possibly matches TRBD1 or TRBD2 (5 bases each). The V and J ends lost 2 bases and 1 base respectively, with 9 bases between them. The CDR3 length is 14 residues. CDR1 and CDR2 (germline): SGHNT, YYREEE (reference sequence). DNA of the CDR3: TGTGCCAGCAGCTTTATTGGGGGCCAAGAGACCCAGTACTTC. Translation: CASSFIGGQETQYF.

V and J are TRBV5-8 and TRBJ2-1, with 7 positions matching TRBD2. The CDR3 sequence is 15 residues long. Germline V lookup: CDR1 SGHTS, CDR2 YDEGEE. The trim removed 2 bases at V and 0 bases at J, leaving 2 bases unmatched. The CDR3 spells CASSFSGGSYNEQFF. In DNA, the CDR3 is TGTGCCAGCAGCTTCTCGGGAGGCTCCTACAATGAGCAGTTCTTC.

This chain uses TRBV28 with TRBJ2-2; unclear D gene. V dropped 6 bases and J dropped 1 base, with 3 bases sitting between them. This CDR3 has 12 residues. Germline V CDR1 and CDR2: MDHEN, SYDVKM. The CDR3 loop reads CASSLNTGELFF. In nucleotides, the CDR3 is TGTGCCAGCAGCCTGAACACCGGGGAGCTGTTTTTT.

The chain is built from TRBV11-2 and TRBJ2-2, with 8 positions matching TRBD1. Per the germline V gene, CDR1 is SGHAT and CDR2 is FQNNGV. The CDR3 has 15 residues. Trimming took 6 bases from V and 3 from J; bases not matched to a gene: 6. The CDR3 region has the DNA TGTGCCAGCAGTCTCCAGGGGGCTGACACCGGGGAGCTGTTTTTT. Its translation: CASSLQGADTGELFF.

CDR3 protein: CASSRIAGGGEQFF. In nucleotides, the CDR3 is TGTGCCAGCAGCCGAATAGCGGGAGGAGGTGAGCAGTTCTTC. The rearrangement links TRBV11-2 to TRBJ2-1; 10 nucleotides line up with TRBD2. This CDR3 comprises 14 residues. Germline V CDR1 and CDR2: SGHAT, FQNNGV. Trimming cost V 5 bases and J 9 bases; bases outside gene matches: 7.

V usage is TRBV7-9 and J usage is TRBJ2-7, with D perhaps TRBD1 (5 bases). Looked up from germline, CDR1 is SEHNR and CDR2 is FQNEAQ (reference sequence). V lost 4 bases to trimming and J lost 2 bases, with 12 bases between them. CDR3 length: 14 residues. The DNA for the CDR3 is TGTGCCAGCAGCTCCTACCAGGACACCTACGAGCAGTACTTC. Residues: CASSSYQDTYEQYF.

The chain employs TRBV18 and TRBJ1-5, with D unclear. Germline V gene lookup returns CDR1 KGHSH and CDR2 LQKENI. The V and J ends lost 2 bases and 2 bases respectively, with 19 bases between them. The CDR3 totals 18 residues. This CDR3 is CASSPWDLGKVGNQPQHF. The CDR3 bases are TGTGCCAGCTCACCATGGGATCTAGGGAAGGTTGGCAATCAGCCCCAGCATTTT.

This chain connects TRBV24-1 to TRBJ1-3; 8 bases align to TRBD1. CDR3 length equals 16 residues. Germline loops: CDR1 KGHDR, CDR2 SFDVKD. Trimming cost V 4 bases and J 5 bases; bases outside gene matches: 9. The CDR3 coding sequence is TGTGCCACCAGTGACTCCGGACAGGGTATAAGAAACACCATATATTTT. Translation: CATSDSGQGIRNTIYF.

This clone was found a few times. A junction end diverges from the germline sequence, so it may reflect a read error. The gene calls are TRBV29-1 and TRBJ2-1; no firm D call. CDR1 is SQVTM and CDR2 is ANQGSEA in the germline V gene. The CDR3 runs 11 residues. The CDR3 reads CSVEGYNEQFF. CDR3 DNA sequence: TGCAGCGTCGAAGGGTACAATGAGCAGTTCTTC.

V gene TRBV3-1 (or the pseudogene TRBV3-2) combines with J gene TRBJ1-1, with 7 bases aligning to TRBD1. The V and J ends lost 0 bases and 4 bases, in that order; junction bases with no gene match: 5. The CDR3 consists of 15 residues. Germline V lookup: CDR1 LGHDT, CDR2 YNNKEL (reference sequence). The CDR3 protein is CASSQEWSGGTEAFF. The CDR3 region has the DNA TGTGCCAGCAGCCAAGAATGGTCAGGGGGCACTGAAGCTTTCTTT.

The chain combines TRBV2 with TRBJ2-7; TRBD1 aligns across 8 bases. Trimming cost V 4 bases and J 4 bases; bases outside gene matches: 15. The CDR3 covers 17 residues. The germline V gene has CDR1 SNHLY and CDR2 FYNNEI. The CDR3 DNA is TGTGCCAGCAGTGGAATAAGAAAGGGACAGGCGATTTACGAGCAGTACTTC. It translates to CASSGIRKGQAIYEQYF.

This clone was picked up a small number of times. The genes are TRBV10-2 and TRBJ1-4, with D perhaps matching TRBD1 (5 bases). This CDR3 spans 13 amino acids. V was pared by 5 bases and J by 8 bases, with 12 bases between. Germline V gives CDR1 WSHSY, CDR2 SAAADI. The CDR3 sequence is CASSSTGWEKLFF. In nucleotides, the CDR3 is TGCGCCAGCAGTTCAACAGGTTGGGAAAAACTGTTTTTT.

This rearrangement joins TRBV11-2 to TRBJ2-5, with D possibly being TRBD1 or TRBD2 (5 bases each). This CDR3 spans 16 amino acids. Germline-derived CDR1 and CDR2 are SGHAT and FQNNGV. Trimming left V 2 bases short and J 1 base short, with 14 bases between. CDR3 protein: CASSLSAGTPQETQYF. Here the CDR3 DNA reads TGTGCCAGCAGCTTATCGGCAGGGACCCCCCAAGAGACCCAGTACTTC. The whole variable domain, remainder taken from reference TRBV11-2 and TRBJ2-5, is EAGVAQSPRYKIIEKRQSVAFWCNPISGHATLYWYQQILGQGPKLLIQFQNNGVVDDSQLPKDRFSAERLKGVDSTLKIQPAKLEDSAVYLCASSLSAGTPQETQYFGPGTRLLVL.

In this sample, this clone turned up a few times. The V gene is TRBV11-2, the J gene TRBJ1-4; 8 bases align to TRBD1. Trimming removed 5 bases from V and 0 bases from J; junction bases left unmatched: 8. There are 17 residues in the CDR3. Germline CDR1 is SGHAT and CDR2 is FQNNGV. The CDR3 loop reads CASSRRTGSSTNEKLFF. DNA of the CDR3: TGTGCCAGCAGCCGGCGGACAGGGTCTTCAACTAATGAAAAACTGTTTTTT.

This clone was recorded only once. This rearrangement joins TRBV5-1 to TRBJ1-4, with D hard to call. This CDR3 comprises 17 residues. CDR1 and CDR2 (germline): SGHRS, YFSETQ. The germline V and J ends were trimmed by 0 bases and 2 bases, with 14 bases remaining between them. The CDR3 coding sequence is TGCGCCAGCAGCTTGGCTGGGGTAGGGTTGACTAATGAAAAACTGTTTTTT. This sequence encodes CASSLAGVGLTNEKLFF.